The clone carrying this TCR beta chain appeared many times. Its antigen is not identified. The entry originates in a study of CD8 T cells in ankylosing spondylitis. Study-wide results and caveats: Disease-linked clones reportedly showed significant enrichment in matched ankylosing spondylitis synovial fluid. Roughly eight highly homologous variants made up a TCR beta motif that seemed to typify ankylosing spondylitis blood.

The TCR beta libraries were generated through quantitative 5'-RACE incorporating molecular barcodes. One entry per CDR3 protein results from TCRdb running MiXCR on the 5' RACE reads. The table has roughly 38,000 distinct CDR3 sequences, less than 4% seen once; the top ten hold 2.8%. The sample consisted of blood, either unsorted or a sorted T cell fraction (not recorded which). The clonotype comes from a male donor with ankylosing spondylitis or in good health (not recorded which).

CDR3 loop: CASSVAQGQGTDTQYF. The CDR3 bases are TGTGCCAGCAGCGTAGCTCAGGGACAGGGCACAGATACGCAGTATTTT. The chain recombines TRBV9 with TRBJ2-3; 8 bases are shared with TRBD1. CDR1 and CDR2 (germline): SGDLS, YYNGEE. The V gene end was trimmed by 0 bases and the J gene end by 1 base; junction bases not matched to a gene: 4. This CDR3 has 16 amino acids. Looking up the rest from reference TRBV9 and TRBJ2-3 gives the full variable domain: DSGVTQTPKHLITATGQRVTLRCSPRSGDLSVYWYQQSLDQGLQFLIQYYNGEERAKGNILERFSAQQFPDLHSELNLSSLELGDSALYFCASSVAQGQGTDTQYFGPGTRLTVL.